This TCR beta chain comes out of a study of Ad26.COV2.S vaccination and SARS-CoV-2 variants. Study-wide results and caveats: Estimates derived from TCR breadth and depth analyses may have underestimated total T cell responses. Marked by substantial breadth, spike-specific CD8+ and CD4+ T cell responses were reportedly seen after vaccination. Vaccine recipients and placebo recipients showed similar non-spike TCR breadth. Spike-specific TCR breadth was greater in vaccine than placebo recipients.

The CDR3 spans 16 residues. The V segment lost 0 bases and the J segment 3 bases; nucleotides outside the gene matches: 3. Germline CDR1 and CDR2: LGHNA and YSLEER. With regard to this clone: Its matching antigen is unknown.

TCRdb's table, derived via immunoSEQ multiplex PCR, lists solely in-frame clones and lacks some. Of about 140,000 clones in the sample, 80% to 90% were seen once. This chain links TRBV4-3 with TRBJ2-1; TRBD2 matches 9 bases. This clonotype was obtained from a human donor who had recovered from COVID-19. Here the sequenced sample was peripheral blood, taken after recovery from COVID-19. This chain's CDR3 is CASSQEGRGGYNEQFF. The CDR3 DNA reads as TGCGCCAGCAGCCAAGAGGGGCGGGGGGGCTACAATGAGCAGTTCTTC.